These 21 T cell receptor beta chains were sequenced from one sample in a study of cytomegalovirus exposure and HLA in healthy donors (dated by TCRdb to about 2017). Receptor libraries were prepared by the immunoSEQ multiplex PCR assay. For the multiplex PCR, a mixture combining 60 forward primers for TCR Vbeta segments and 13 reverse primers for TCR Jbeta segments was used. TCRdb stores this immuneACCESS table with in-frame sequences only. Part of the clones is absent; in the studies checked, under half of the shortfall reflects unresolved V genes, and no reason is known for the rest. A total of roughly 120,000 clones appear in this sample, over 65% of them only once. 1% to 1.5% of the sample comes from the top ten. Sequenced: PBMCs. The receptor source for this set is a woman in her 30s in good health and CMV-seronegative.

This clone was observed a few times. V and J are TRBV19 and TRBJ2-2; tentatively, D is TRBD1 (6 bases). V lost 3 bases to trimming and J lost 4 bases, with 9 bases between them. This CDR3 region has 14 residues. CDR1 is LNHDA, CDR2 SQIVND, per germline (reference sequence). CDR3 in DNA: TGTGCCAGTAGTATCACAGGGAGCACCGGGGAGCTGTTTTTT. The encoded protein is CASSITGSTGELFF.

V is TRBV5-6 and J is TRBJ2-7, with TRBD1 matching over 8 bases. The CDR3 covers 14 residues. J lost 3 bases, V lost 4 bases, and 6 bases had no gene match. Germline V gene data show CDR1 as SGHDT and CDR2 as YYEEEE. CDR3 protein: CASSPGTGFYEQYF. For the CDR3, the DNA is TGTGCCAGCAGCCCCGGGACAGGCTTCTACGAGCAGTACTTC.

The chain joins TRBV14 to TRBJ2-7; D not certain. Germline V gene lookup returns CDR1 SGHDN and CDR2 FVKESK. The CDR3 consists of 13 residues. V was clipped by 3 bases and J by 6 bases, with 12 bases between them. CDR3 amino acids: CASSHLWAVEQYF. The DNA of the CDR3 is TGTGCCAGCAGCCATTTGTGGGCCGTCGAGCAGTACTTC.

This clone was seen a handful of times. The rearrangement links TRBV6-5 to TRBJ2-1; possible D gene TRBD1, 5 bases. V dropped 0 bases and J dropped 0 bases, with 9 bases sitting between them. Germline V gene data show CDR1 as MNHEY and CDR2 as SVGAGI. This CDR3 region has 16 residues. The CDR3 coding sequence is TGTGCCAGCAGTTACTCGGTTGGACACTCCTACAATGAGCAGTTCTTC. Translation: CASSYSVGHSYNEQFF.

The chain uses TRBV30 and TRBJ1-4; D is undetermined. V was pared by 2 bases and J by 6 bases, with 7 bases between. Looked up from germline, CDR1 is GTSNPN and CDR2 is SVGIG (reference sequence). The CDR3 runs 12 residues. The CDR3 protein is CAWSSGDEKLFF. The CDR3 region has the DNA TGTGCCTGGAGTAGCGGGGATGAAAAACTGTTTTTT.

This chain uses TRBV2 with TRBJ1-2, with 7 bases that match TRBD1. Per germline, CDR1 SNHLY and CDR2 FYNNEI. The CDR3 has 15 residues. The V gene end was trimmed by 3 bases and the J gene end by 1 base; junction bases not matched to a gene: 5. CDR3 sequence reads: CASSDGTENNYGYTF. The CDR3 region has the DNA TGTGCCAGCAGTGACGGGACAGAGAATAACTATGGCTACACCTTC.

V is TRBV6-5 and J is TRBJ1-2; the match to TRBD1 covers 7 bases. Germline-derived CDR1 and CDR2 are MNHEY and SVGAGI. The CDR3 consists of 16 residues. The V segment lost 0 bases and the J segment 7 bases; nucleotides outside the gene matches: 11. CDR3 residues: CASSYSPGTDASGYTF. The CDR3 nucleotides are TGTGCCAGCAGTTACTCCCCTGGGACAGATGCCTCTGGCTACACCTTC.

The chain carries TRBV6-5 and TRBJ1-6, with D tentatively TRBD1 (5 bases). V was trimmed by 1 base and J by 1 base, leaving 8 bases between them. CDR3 length: 16 residues. The germline V gene encodes CDR1 MNHEY and CDR2 SVGAGI. CDR3 DNA sequence: TGTGCCAGCAGTTACTGGGGCGCGTCCTATAATTCACCCCTCCACTTT. It yields the protein CASSYWGASYNSPLHF.

J is TRBJ1-2 and V is TRBV14; 8 positions agree with TRBD1. There are 15 residues in the CDR3. Germline lookup yields CDR1 SGHDN and CDR2 FVKESK. Trimming cost V 1 base and J 4 bases; bases outside gene matches: 5. The CDR3 loop is CASSQVTGGSYGYTF. The CDR3 DNA reads TGTGCCAGCAGCCAAGTAACAGGGGGTTCCTATGGCTACACCTTC.

This clone was found once. V usage is TRBV29-1 and J usage is TRBJ1-3, with D tentatively TRBD1 (6 bases). This CDR3 region has 14 residues. The germline gives CDR1 SQVTM, CDR2 ANQGSEA. Between the trimmed V and J ends, which lost 3 bases and 1 base, there was a span of 10 bases. The CDR3 is CSVEWTESGNTIYF. DNA for the CDR3: TGCAGCGTTGAGTGGACAGAATCTGGAAACACCATATATTTT.

This clone was seen just once. The chain has TRBV5-4 and TRBJ1-1, with 10 bases aligning to TRBD1. CDR1 and CDR2 (germline): SGHNT, YYREEE (reference sequence). V lost 4 bases and J lost 6; bases outside the gene matches: 6. There are 14 residues in the CDR3. CDR3 coding DNA: TGTGCCAGCAGCCCCCGGGACAGGGGATCTGAAGCTTTCTTT. This translates into CASSPRDRGSEAFF.

V is TRBV6-1 and J is TRBJ1-2, with D possibly matching TRBD1 (6 bases). The ends were cut back, 6 bases at V and 4 bases at J, with 18 bases in the middle. The germline V gene encodes CDR1 MNHNS and CDR2 SASEGT. The CDR3 extends over 15 amino acids. CDR3 region: CASRPGHTSPYGYTF. CDR3 nucleotides: TGTGCCAGCAGACCGGGACACACTTCTCCCTATGGCTACACCTTC.

This chain uses TRBV7-9 with TRBJ2-2; possibly TRBD2 for D (5 bases). The germline V gene has CDR1 SEHNR and CDR2 FQNEAQ (reference sequence). CDR3 length: 16 amino acids. V gave up 4 bases and J gave up 5 bases, with 17 bases separating them. This chain's CDR3 is CASSSLTGVETGELFF. The CDR3 DNA reads TGTGCCAGCAGCTCCCTCACCGGGGTAGAAACCGGGGAGCTGTTTTTT.

This rearrangement joins TRBV7-3 to TRBJ2-1, with TRBD2 matching over 7 bases. The V segment lost 5 bases and the J segment 4 bases; nucleotides outside the gene matches: 5. The germline V gene encodes CDR1 SGHTA and CDR2 FQGTGA. This CDR3 region has 14 residues. DNA for the CDR3: TGTGCCAGCAGCCAAGCGGGGCCGTACAATGAGCAGTTCTTC. Translating it yields CASSQAGPYNEQFF. Using reference TRBV7-3 and TRBJ2-1 for the parts outside the CDR3, the full variable domain is GAGVSQTPSNKVTEKGKYVELRCDPISGHTALYWYRQSLGQGPEFLIYFQGTGAADDSGLPNDRFFAVRPEGSVSTLKIQRTERGDSAVYLCASSQAGPYNEQFFGPGTRLTVL.

The rearrangement joins TRBV6-5 to TRBJ1-1; TRBD1 matches at 8 bases. There are 15 residues in the CDR3. Germline-derived CDR1 and CDR2 are MNHEY and SVGAGI. With 6 bases clipped from V and 4 bases from J, the junction kept 10 bases outside the gene matches. This CDR3 is CASSPTGGAPTEAFF. CDR3 bases: TGTGCCAGCAGCCCCACAGGGGGTGCACCCACTGAAGCTTTCTTT.

The V call is TRBV4-3, the J call TRBJ2-7; 10 bases match TRBD2. The CDR3 spans 15 residues. Per the germline V gene, CDR1 is LGHNA and CDR2 is YSLEER. With 4 bases clipped from V and 2 bases from J, the junction kept 5 bases outside the gene matches. CDR3 nucleotide sequence: TGCGCCAGCAGCCCAGGACTAGCGGAAACCTACGAGCAGTACTTC. This encodes CASSPGLAETYEQYF.

As regards this clone: At one of its ends the junction is not consistent with the germline gene, which may arise from a read error. The chain links TRBV9 to TRBJ2-5; 8 positions agree with TRBD2. Germline V gene sequence: CDR1 SGDLS, CDR2 YYNGEE. The CDR3 has 16 amino acids. The CDR3 protein is CASSVAGRGLQATQYF. The DNA of the CDR3 is TGTGCCAGCAGCGTAGCCGGGAGGGGACTCCAAGCGACCCAGTACTTC.

The chain combines TRBV5-1 with TRBJ2-7; TRBD1 aligns across 7 bases. This CDR3 is built from 16 residues. Germline V lookup: CDR1 SGHRS, CDR2 YFSETQ. Trimming removed 3 bases from V and 0 bases from J; junction bases left unmatched: 9. The CDR3 nucleotides are TGCGCCAGCAGCTCTGGGGGACAGCGGAGCTCCTACGAGCAGTACTTC. It is translated as CASSSGGQRSSYEQYF.

The chain joins TRBV7-2 to TRBJ2-7; TRBD2 aligns across 8 bases. The CDR3 is 16 amino acids. The V gene end was trimmed by 5 bases and the J gene end by 2 bases; junction bases not matched to a gene: 11. Germline loops: CDR1 SGHTA, CDR2 FQGNSA. The CDR3 is CASSPGGAGGAYEQYF. CDR3 bases: TGTGCCAGCAGCCCTGGGGGGGCGGGAGGAGCCTACGAGCAGTACTTC.

The chain is built from TRBV28 and TRBJ2-7; 8 bases line up with TRBD1. The V segment lost 5 bases and the J segment 10 bases; nucleotides outside the gene matches: 10. Germline V gene lookup returns CDR1 MDHEN and CDR2 SYDVKM. The CDR3 has 13 residues. The CDR3: CASSVQGDDPQYF. In DNA form, the CDR3 reads TGTGCCAGCAGTGTACAGGGGGACGACCCCCAGTACTTC.

The chain uses TRBV7-8 and TRBJ1-1, with D uncertain. V dropped 5 bases and J dropped 3 bases, with 10 bases sitting between them. In germline, CDR1 is SGHVS, CDR2 FQNEAQ. The CDR3 loop spans 13 amino acids. Here the CDR3 reads CASSPRAYTEAFF. DNA for the CDR3: TGTGCCAGCAGCCCACGCGCTTACACTGAAGCTTTCTTT.